Below are 9 T cell receptor beta chains sequenced from a single sample in a study of CD8 T cells in ankylosing spondylitis. Each CDR3 protein gets one entry after TCRdb re-called the 5' RACE reads with MiXCR. Counted here are a few hundred thousand distinct CDR3 sequences, 20% occurring once; the ten biggest clones make up roughly 8%. Material: blood, either unsorted or a sorted T cell fraction (not recorded which). The receptors shown here come from a male donor with ankylosing spondylitis or in good health (not recorded which).

This clonotype has more than one count but fewer than ten. This rearrangement joins TRBV6-1 to TRBJ2-4; 8 nucleotides align to TRBD1. The V and J ends lost 6 bases and 1 base, in that order; junction bases with no gene match: 11. Per germline, CDR1 MNHNS and CDR2 SASEGT. This CDR3 region has 17 residues. The CDR3 region is CASRDRALIRAKNIQYF. As DNA, the CDR3 is TGTGCCAGCAGGGACAGGGCACTCATACGGGCCAAAAACATTCAGTACTTC.

V is TRBV12-3 or TRBV12-4 and J is TRBJ1-5; 10 positions match TRBD1. J was trimmed by 3 bases and V by 2 bases; bases with no gene match: 4. The CDR3 spans 16 residues. The CDR3 spells CASSLRGQGNNQPQHF. In DNA form, the CDR3 reads TGTGCCAGCAGTTTAAGGGGACAGGGGAACAATCAGCCCCAGCATTTT.

This sequence joins TRBV11-3 and TRBJ2-7; 8 positions agree with TRBD1. The germline V gene has CDR1 SGHNT and CDR2 YENEEA. Trimming at V came to 5 bases and at J to 0 bases, leaving 6 bases not matched to a gene. The CDR3 runs 15 residues. DNA for the CDR3: TGTGCCAGCAGCCCAAACAGGGGGTACTCCTACGAGCAGTACGTC. It yields the protein CASSPNRGYSYEQYV.

There are many counts of this clonotype. The gene calls are TRBV15 and TRBJ2-1; 9 positions match TRBD2. The J segment lost 8 bases and the V segment lost 2 bases, leaving 7 bases of the junction unmatched. In germline, CDR1 is LNHNV, CDR2 YYDKDF (reference sequence). The CDR3 is 15 amino acids. CDR3 sequence (DNA): TGTGCCACCAGCAGAAGCGGGAGGAATCGGGATGAGCAGTTCTTC. Translation: CATSRSGRNRDEQFF.

The chain couples TRBV12-3 or TRBV12-4 to TRBJ2-1; 9 nucleotides align to TRBD1. Trimming at V came to 6 bases and at J to 2 bases, leaving 5 bases not matched to a gene. The CDR3 runs to 15 residues. Here the CDR3 reads CASRQDRGTYNEQFF. For the CDR3, the DNA is TGTGCCAGCAGACAGGACAGGGGCACCTACAATGAGCAGTTCTTC.

This clonotype has only a few counts. V gene TRBV27 combines with J gene TRBJ2-2; D gene uncertain. Trimming took off 2 bases at V and 0 bases at J, with 7 bases between the two ends. CDR3 size: 15 residues. The V gene's germline CDR1 is MNHEY and CDR2 SMNVEV (reference sequence). CDR3 nucleotide sequence: TGTGCCAGCAGTTTAAGGTCAACGAACACCGGGGAGCTGTTTTTT. Translation gives CASSLRSTNTGELFF.

Note on this clonotype: This clone may be a read error of a much larger clone one base away. CDR3 residues: CASSMTGNTGELFF. The CDR3 DNA is TGCGCCAGCAGCATGACAGGGAACACCGGGGAGCTGTTTTTT. J is TRBJ2-2 and V is TRBV5-1; TRBD1 might be the D (6 bases). Germline V gene sequence: CDR1 SGHRS, CDR2 YFSETQ. The CDR3 runs 14 residues. Trimming removed 4 bases from V and 1 base from J, with 8 bases in between.

This clonotype was seen a few times. The chain employs TRBV3-1 and TRBJ1-1; D perhaps matches TRBD1 (5 bases). Germline CDR1 LGHDT, CDR2 YNNKEL (reference sequence). Trimming left V 6 bases short and J 1 base short, with 27 bases between. CDR3 length: 19 residues. CDR3 nucleotides: TGTGCCAGCAGTTTAGTCGCAACAGGCCTCACCCGACCGAACACTGAAGCTTTCTTT. Translating gives CASSLVATGLTRPNTEAFF.

The CDR3 here is CASSQGPDTLYV. DNA of the CDR3: TGTGCCAGCAGCCAAGGCCCCGACACTCTGTACGTC. This chain joins TRBV3-1 and TRBJ2-7; D not certain. CDR3 size: 12 residues. V lost 1 base, J lost 12 bases, and 13 bases lay in between. Germline CDR1 is LGHDT and CDR2 is YNNKEL (reference sequence).